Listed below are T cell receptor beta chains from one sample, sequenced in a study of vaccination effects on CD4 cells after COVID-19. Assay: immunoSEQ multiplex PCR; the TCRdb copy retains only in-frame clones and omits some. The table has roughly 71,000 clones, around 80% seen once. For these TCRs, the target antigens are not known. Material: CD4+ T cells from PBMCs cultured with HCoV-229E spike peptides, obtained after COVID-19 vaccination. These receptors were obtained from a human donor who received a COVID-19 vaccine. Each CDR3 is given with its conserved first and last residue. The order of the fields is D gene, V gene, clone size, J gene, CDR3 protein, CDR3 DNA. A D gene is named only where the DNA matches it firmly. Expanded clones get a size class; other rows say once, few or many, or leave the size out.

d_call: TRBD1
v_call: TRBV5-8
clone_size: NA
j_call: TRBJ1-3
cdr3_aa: CASSYPGTGSGNTIYF
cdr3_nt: TGTGCCAGCAGCTACCCCGGGACAGGGTCTGGAAACACCATATATTTT

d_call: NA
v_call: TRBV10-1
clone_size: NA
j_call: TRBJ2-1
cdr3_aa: CASSVGFYDEQFF
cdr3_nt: TGCGCCAGCAGTGTCGGGTTTTACGATGAGCAGTTCTTC

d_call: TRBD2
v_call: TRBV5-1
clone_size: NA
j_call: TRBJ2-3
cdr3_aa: CASSLGAGGTDTQYF
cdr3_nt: TGCGCCAGCAGCTTGGGAGCGGGGGGCACAGATACGCAGTATTTT

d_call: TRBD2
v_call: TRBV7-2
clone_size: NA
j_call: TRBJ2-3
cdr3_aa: CASSARTSAHTDTQYF
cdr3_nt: TGTGCCAGCAGCGCCCGGACTAGCGCGCACACAGATACGCAGTATTTT

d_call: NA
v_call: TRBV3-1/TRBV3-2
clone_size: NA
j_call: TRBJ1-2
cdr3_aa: CASSRDGYYGYTF
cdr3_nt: TGTGCCAGCAGCCGAGACGGCTACTATGGCTACACCTTC

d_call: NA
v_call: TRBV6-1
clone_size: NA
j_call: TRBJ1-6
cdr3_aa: CASSEYIGNSPLHF
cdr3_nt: TGTGCCAGCAGTGAATATATCGGTAACTCACCCCTCCACTTT

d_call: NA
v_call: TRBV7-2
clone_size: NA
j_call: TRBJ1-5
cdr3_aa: CASSLQGRQPQHF
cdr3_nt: TGTGCCAGCAGCTTACAGGGGCGTCAGCCCCAGCATTTT

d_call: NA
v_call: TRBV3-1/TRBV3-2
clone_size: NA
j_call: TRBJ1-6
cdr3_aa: CASSQDVVGGGNSPLHF
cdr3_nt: TGTGCCAGCAGCCAAGATGTGGTCGGGGGGGGCAACTCACCCCTCCACTTT

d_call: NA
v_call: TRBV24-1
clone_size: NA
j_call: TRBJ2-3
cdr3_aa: CATSDDPQLTDTQYF
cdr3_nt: TGTGCCACCAGTGATGATCCCCAGCTCACAGATACGCAGTATTTT

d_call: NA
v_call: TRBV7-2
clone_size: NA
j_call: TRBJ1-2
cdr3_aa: CASSLDQGGVSYGYTF
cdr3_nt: TGTGCCAGCAGCTTGGACCAGGGCGGGGTTTCCTATGGCTACACCTTC

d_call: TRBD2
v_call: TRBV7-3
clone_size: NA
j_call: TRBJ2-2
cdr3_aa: CASSSPFLAGGPDTGELFF
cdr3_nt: TGTGCCAGCAGCTCGCCTTTTCTAGCGGGGGGGCCGGACACCGGGGAGCTGTTTTTT

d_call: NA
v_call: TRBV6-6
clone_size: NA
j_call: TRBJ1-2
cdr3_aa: CASSYRLGGSNYGYTF
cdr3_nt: TGTGCCAGCAGTTATCGCCTGGGGGGGTCTAACTATGGCTACACCTTC

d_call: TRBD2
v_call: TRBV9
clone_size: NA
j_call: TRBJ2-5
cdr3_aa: CARIRREAGELGTQYF
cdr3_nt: TGTGCCAGAATCCGAAGGGAGGCGGGGGAGCTGGGGACCCAGTACTTC

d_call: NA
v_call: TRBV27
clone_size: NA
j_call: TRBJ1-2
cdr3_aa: CASSSLGGDGNYGYTF
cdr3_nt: TGTGCCAGCAGTTCCCTAGGGGGGGACGGTAACTATGGCTACACCTTC

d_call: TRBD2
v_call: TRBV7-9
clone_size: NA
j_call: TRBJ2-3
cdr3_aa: CASSRESGGADTQYF
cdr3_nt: TGTGCCAGCAGCAGAGAAAGCGGGGGGGCAGATACGCAGTATTTT

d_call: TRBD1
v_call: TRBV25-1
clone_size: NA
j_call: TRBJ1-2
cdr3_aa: CASSSTGTGGYGYTF
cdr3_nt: TGTGCCAGCAGTTCCACCGGGACAGGCGGCTATGGCTACACCTTC

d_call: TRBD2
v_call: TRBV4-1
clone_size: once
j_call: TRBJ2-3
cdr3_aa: CASSQAGGRADTQYF
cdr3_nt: TGCGCCAGCAGCCAAGCGGGGGGGCGGGCAGATACGCAGTATTTT

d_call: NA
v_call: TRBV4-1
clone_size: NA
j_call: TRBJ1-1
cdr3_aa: CASSQGGSVRGAFF
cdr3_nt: TGCGCCAGCAGCCAAGGTGGCAGCGTGAGAGGAGCTTTCTTT

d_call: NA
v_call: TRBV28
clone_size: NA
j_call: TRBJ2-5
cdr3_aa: CASRPQGGMETQYF
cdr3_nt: TGTGCCAGCAGGCCGCAGGGCGGTATGGAGACCCAGTACTTC

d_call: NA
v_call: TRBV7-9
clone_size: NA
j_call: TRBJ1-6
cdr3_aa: CASSPLTKTYNSPLHF
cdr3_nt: TGTGCCAGCAGCCCTCTCACGAAGACCTATAATTCACCCCTCCACTTT

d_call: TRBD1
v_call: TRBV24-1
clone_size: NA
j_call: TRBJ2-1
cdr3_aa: CATSDATGADEQFF
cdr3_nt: TGTGCCACCAGTGACGCTACAGGGGCCGATGAGCAGTTCTTC

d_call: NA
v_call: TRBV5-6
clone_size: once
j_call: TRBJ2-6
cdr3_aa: CASSLVGGSGSGANVLTF
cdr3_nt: TGTGCCAGCAGCTTGGTGGGGGGCTCGGGCTCTGGGGCCAACGTCCTGACTTTC

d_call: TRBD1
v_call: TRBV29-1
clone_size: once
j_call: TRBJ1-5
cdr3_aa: CSVEDGGQIHF
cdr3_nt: TGCAGCGTTGAAGACGGGGGACAGATCCATTTT

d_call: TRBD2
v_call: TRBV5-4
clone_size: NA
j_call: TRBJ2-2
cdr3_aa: CASSLRTSGAGELFF
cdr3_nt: TGTGCCAGCAGCCTCCGGACTAGCGGGGCCGGGGAGCTGTTTTTT

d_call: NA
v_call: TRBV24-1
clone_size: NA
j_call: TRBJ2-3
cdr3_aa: CATSAPGATDTQYF
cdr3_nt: TGTGCCACCAGCGCTCCTGGGGCCACAGATACGCAGTATTTT